Listed below are T cell receptor beta chains from one sample, sequenced in a study of blood T cells in healthy people across ages. TCRdb reanalysed the 5' RACE reads using MiXCR and keeps one entry per CDR3 protein. The data show approximately 800,000 distinct CDR3 sequences, with roughly 56% seen just once and more than 25% held by the top ten. The sample comprised blood. These TCRs come from a man aged 35 to 55 in good health. Both conserved end residues are part of each CDR3. A D gene is named only where the DNA matches it firmly.

J gene: TRBJ1-1
V gene: TRBV12-3/TRBV12-4
D gene: -
CDR3 protein: CASSEGPGNTEAFF

J gene: TRBJ2-3
V gene: TRBV9
D gene: TRBD2
CDR3 protein: CASSVTRGTLSTQYF

J gene: TRBJ2-7
V gene: TRBV14
D gene: -
CDR3 protein: CASSQDFGSYEQYF

J gene: TRBJ2-7
V gene: TRBV24-1
D gene: TRBD1
CDR3 protein: CATSDNRDRGGYEQYF

J gene: TRBJ2-7
V gene: TRBV28
D gene: -
CDR3 protein: CASKWEQNYEQYF

J gene: TRBJ1-2
V gene: TRBV5-5
D gene: TRBD1
CDR3 protein: CASSLNTGTGDYGYTF

J gene: TRBJ2-5
V gene: TRBV29-1
D gene: -
CDR3 protein: CSVGDETQYF

J gene: TRBJ1-5
V gene: TRBV6-1
D gene: -
CDR3 protein: CASSDPWTTGQPQHF

J gene: TRBJ2-3
V gene: TRBV3-1
D gene: -
CDR3 protein: CASSQSQGRSPTDTQYF

J gene: TRBJ2-5
V gene: TRBV6-1
D gene: -
CDR3 protein: CASSAGFNEQYF

J gene: TRBJ1-2
V gene: TRBV6-5
D gene: -
CDR3 protein: CASRPGGDRDYGYTF

J gene: TRBJ2-3
V gene: TRBV4-3
D gene: TRBD2
CDR3 protein: CASSRRLADHTDTQYF

J gene: TRBJ2-7
V gene: TRBV6-5
D gene: TRBD1
CDR3 protein: CASSHDRARSYEQYF

J gene: TRBJ2-6
V gene: TRBV3-1
D gene: -
CDR3 protein: CASSQDYSGANVLTF

J gene: TRBJ2-3
V gene: TRBV24-1
D gene: -
CDR3 protein: CATSDPGIRGTDTQYF

J gene: TRBJ2-3
V gene: TRBV27
D gene: TRBD2
CDR3 protein: CASSLGSSGGTADTQYF